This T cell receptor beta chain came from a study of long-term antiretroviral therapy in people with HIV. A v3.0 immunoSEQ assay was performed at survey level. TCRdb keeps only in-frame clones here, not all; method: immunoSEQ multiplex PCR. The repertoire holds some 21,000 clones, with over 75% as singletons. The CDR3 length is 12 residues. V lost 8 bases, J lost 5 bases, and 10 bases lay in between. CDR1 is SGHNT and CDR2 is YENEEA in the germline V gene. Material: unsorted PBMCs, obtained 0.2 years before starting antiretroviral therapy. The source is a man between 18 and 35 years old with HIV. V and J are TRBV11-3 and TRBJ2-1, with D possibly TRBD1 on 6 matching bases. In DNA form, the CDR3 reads TGTGCCAGCCCTGGGGGCGACAATGAGCAGTTCTTC. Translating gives CASPGGDNEQFF.